This TCR beta chain was sequenced during a study of regulatory T cells in long-lasting Graves disease. Study conclusions and caveats: When disease was persistent, TRBV28, TRBJ1-2 and TRBJ2-5 were the favored segments.

Time point described: newly diagnosed GD, antithyroid drugs for less than 3 months. PBMC-derived RNA was used for the TCR library. Germline lookup yields CDR1 GTSNPN and CDR2 SVGIG (reference sequence). This CDR3 comprises 12 residues. In building TCR beta libraries, iRepertoire HTBI primers were used together with Arm-PCR of CDR3 regions. In TCRdb, the multiplex PCR reads were re-called with MiXCR into one record per CDR3 protein. Of about 330,000 distinct CDR3 sequences in the sample, around 15% were seen once. This clonotype was observed a few times. Its antigen remains unidentified. The data were also submitted as part of a second study, on T cells in Graves' hyperthyroidism and ophthalmopathy.

This chain uses TRBV30 with TRBJ2-7; 9 bases line up with TRBD1. This sequence was found in a woman aged 18 to 35 with Graves disease. The specimen comprised peripheral blood mononuclear cells (PBMCs), sampled at new diagnosis, from a patient treated with antithyroid drugs. CDR3 loop: CAGQGQPYEQYF. CDR3 coding DNA: TGTGCTGGACAGGGGCAACCCTACGAGCAGTACTTC. Combining the CDR3 with reference TRBV30 and TRBJ2-7 gives the whole variable domain SQTIHQWPATLVQPVGSPLSLECTVEGTSNPNLYWYRQAAGRGLQLLFYSVGIGQISSEVPQNLSASRPQDRQFILSSKKLLLSDSGFYLCAGQGQPYEQYFGPGTRLTVT.